The 22 T cell receptor beta chains below come from one sample, sequenced in a study of T-cell memory formation after mild COVID-19. TCRdb independently ran MiXCR on the 5' RACE reads; one entry per CDR3 protein. The sample yields under 300,000 distinct CDR3 sequences, roughly 8% seen once. The sample taken for sequencing was PBMCs or a T cell subset sorted from them (not recorded which). Receptors originate from a man aged 18 to 30 who had mild COVID-19 (a few samples of this study predate the infection). Cell type and time point are not known.

This clonotype showed up just a few times. The rearrangement joins TRBV5-1 to TRBJ1-2, with 11 positions matching TRBD1. The ends lost 7 bases at V and 3 bases at J; junction bases unmatched: 11. The germline CDR1 and CDR2 sequences are SGHRS and YFSETQ. This CDR3 is 16 amino acids long. CDR3 loop: CASGNGQGASHYGYTF. In DNA form, the CDR3 reads TGCGCCAGCGGGAACGGACAGGGGGCGTCTCACTATGGCTACACCTTC.

This clonotype was seen many times. The rearrangement joins TRBV7-9 to TRBJ2-1; TRBD2 is a possible D gene (7 bases). CDR3 length: 16 residues. The V gene lost 5 bases and the J gene lost 0 bases, with 14 bases spanning the gap. Germline values: CDR1 SEHNR, CDR2 FQNEAQ (reference sequence). The CDR3 loop reads CASSTWGGASYNEQFF. The CDR3 nucleotides read TGTGCCAGCAGCACTTGGGGGGGGGCCTCCTACAATGAGCAGTTCTTC. The full variable domain, completed using reference TRBV7-9 and TRBJ2-1, is DTGVSQNPRHKITKRGQNVTFRCDPISEHNRLYWYRQTLGQGPEFLTYFQNEAQLEKSRLLSDRFSAERPKGSFSTLEIQRTEQGDSAMYLCASSTWGGASYNEQFFGPGTRLTVL.

This clonotype was picked up a small number of times. The chain links TRBV12-3 or TRBV12-4 to TRBJ1-2; D ambiguous. The CDR3 has 13 amino acids. Trimming left V 3 bases short and J 2 bases short, with 7 bases between. The CDR3 region has the DNA TGTGCCAGCAGTTTTTCGGAAAACTATGGCTACACCTTC. This sequence encodes CASSFSENYGYTF.

The sample holds many counts of this clonotype. V gene TRBV7-2 combines with J gene TRBJ2-4, with 7 bases matching TRBD2. Losses at the gene ends were 3 bases for V and 5 bases for J; bases not matched to a gene: 4. The germline V gene has CDR1 SGHTA and CDR2 FQGNSA. The CDR3 is made up of 14 amino acids. The CDR3: CASSFNRGENIQYF. CDR3 bases: TGTGCCAGCAGCTTTAACCGGGGGGAAAACATTCAGTACTTC.

V usage is TRBV7-2 and J usage is TRBJ1-4; a possible D gene is TRBD1 (6 bases). Germline CDR1 reads SGHTA; CDR2 reads FQGNSA. V shed 6 bases and J shed 6 bases, with 11 bases lying between them. This CDR3 has 13 amino acids. Here the CDR3 DNA reads TGTGCCAGCAGGCGGGGGCCAGATGAAAAACTGTTTTTT. It yields the protein CASRRGPDEKLFF.

The sample holds a few counts of this clonotype. The V gene is TRBV20-1, the J gene TRBJ2-2; 12 nucleotides match TRBD1. There are 14 residues in the CDR3. Germline values: CDR1 DFQATT, CDR2 SNEGSKA (reference sequence). Losses at the gene ends were 6 bases for V and 4 bases for J; bases not matched to a gene: 3. The CDR3 reads CSAGTGGSTGELFF. CDR3 nucleotide sequence: TGCAGTGCGGGGACAGGGGGCAGCACCGGGGAGCTGTTTTTT.

In its sample, this clonotype was seen a few times. The CDR3 DNA reads as TGCGCCAGCAGCCCGGGACAGACAATGAACACTGAAGCTTTCTTT. Residues: CASSPGQTMNTEAFF. The J gene is TRBJ1-1, the V gene TRBV5-1; 7 bases fit TRBD1. Germline V gene data show CDR1 as SGHRS and CDR2 as YFSETQ. This CDR3 has 15 residues. V dropped 4 bases and J dropped 0; count of bases not matched to a gene: 6.

This rearrangement joins TRBV6-5 to TRBJ2-1; D is perhaps TRBD2 (6 bases). V was cut by 8 bases and J by 0 bases, with 14 bases left in between. Germline CDR1 MNHEY, CDR2 SVGAGI. This CDR3 comprises 15 residues. Here the CDR3 DNA reads TGTGCCAGCGCGCCGGGGCGGGGCTCCTACAATGAGCAGTTCTTC. Amino acid sequence: CASAPGRGSYNEQFF.

This clonotype was recorded many times. The rearrangement uses TRBV7-6 and TRBJ2-7; D could derive from TRBD1 or TRBD2 (7 bases each). V was pared by 5 bases and J by 5 bases, with 13 bases between. The V gene's germline CDR1 is SGHVS and CDR2 FNYEAQ. This CDR3 has 13 residues. CDR3 nucleotides: TGTGCCAGCAGCCAGGGGGGGCTGGACGAGCAGTACTTC. It specifies CASSQGGLDEQYF.

In this sample, this clonotype turned up many times. The chain employs TRBV4-3 and TRBJ2-3; 11 bases align to TRBD2. After removal of 4 bases from V and 1 base from J, the junction contained 4 bases not matched to a gene. CDR1 is LGHNA, CDR2 YSLEER, per germline. The CDR3 is made up of 16 amino acids. The CDR3 DNA sequence: TGCGCCAGCAGCCGGCAGACTAGCGGGGGCACAGATACGCAGTATTTT. It encodes CASSRQTSGGTDTQYF.

This chain uses TRBV4-1 with TRBJ1-4, with D tentatively TRBD1 (6 bases). The germline gives CDR1 MGHRA, CDR2 YSYEKL. The CDR3 covers 12 residues. V dropped 1 base and J dropped 15 bases, with 12 bases sitting between them. This CDR3 reads CASSQVRRGMFF. The CDR3 coding sequence is TGCGCCAGCAGCCAAGTTCGCAGGGGAATGTTTTTT.

This clonotype was picked up a small number of times. The chain couples TRBV5-1 to TRBJ1-1, with 7 nucleotides matching TRBD1. Germline CDR1 SGHRS, CDR2 YFSETQ. This CDR3 spans 15 amino acids. Trimming took 3 bases from V and 0 from J; bases not matched to a gene: 5. The CDR3 protein is CASSYGTAMNTEAFF. The CDR3 nucleotides read TGCGCCAGCAGCTACGGGACAGCCATGAACACTGAAGCTTTCTTT.

This clonotype was detected only a few times. The CDR3 DNA reads as TGCGCCAGCAGCGGGACAGGGCTTGAGCAGTTCTTC. Its protein product is CASSGTGLEQFF. The chain carries TRBV5-1 and TRBJ2-1; 9 nucleotides agree with TRBD1. Per the germline V gene, CDR1 is SGHRS and CDR2 is YFSETQ. V lost 4 bases, J lost 9 bases, and 2 bases stayed unmatched. The CDR3 runs to 12 residues.

The V call is TRBV7-2, the J call TRBJ1-5; a weak D match, TRBD1 (5 bases). The CDR3 sequence is 12 residues long. CDR1 and CDR2 (germline): SGHTA, FQGNSA. The V gene lost 3 bases and the J gene lost 11 bases, with 11 bases spanning the gap. This chain's CDR3 is CASSFDRRAQHF. DNA for the CDR3: TGTGCCAGCAGCTTTGACAGAAGGGCCCAGCATTTT.

In its sample, this clonotype was seen many times. V and J are TRBV6-2 or TRBV6-3 and TRBJ2-5; possibly TRBD1 for D (6 bases). Trimming took 7 bases from V and 6 from J, leaving 24 bases between them. Germline V gene lookup returns CDR1 MNHEY and CDR2 SVGEGT. CDR3 length: 16 residues. The CDR3 sequence: CASTPVPDRHSKTQYF. In DNA, the CDR3 is TGTGCCAGCACTCCTGTCCCCGACAGGCATAGTAAGACCCAGTACTTC.

Only a few counts were recorded for this clonotype. The V gene is TRBV6-1, the J gene TRBJ1-5; D is undetermined. CDR1 and CDR2 from the germline V gene are MNHNS and SASEGT. This CDR3 is 11 amino acids long. Trimming cost V 6 bases and J 6 bases, with 6 bases left between them. The CDR3 loop reads CASSHLQPQHF. CDR3 DNA: TGTGCCAGCAGCCACCTTCAGCCCCAGCATTTT.

The rearrangement joins TRBV4-1 to TRBJ2-2, with D maybe TRBD1 (6 bases). This CDR3 has 15 residues. CDR1 is MGHRA, CDR2 YSYEKL, per germline. The germline V and J ends were trimmed by 4 bases and 6 bases, with 15 bases remaining between them. The CDR3 DNA is TGCGCCAGCAGCCCACCCCCAGGGGCGGCCGGGGAGCTGTTTTTT. It translates to CASSPPPGAAGELFF.

The CDR3 coding sequence is TGCGCCAGCAGCACACACTTTTCGGGGGTCGGGGAGACCCAGTACTTC. Residues: CASSTHFSGVGETQYF. The chain uses TRBV4-1 and TRBJ2-5; perhaps TRBD2 as D (6 bases). Germline lookup yields CDR1 MGHRA and CDR2 YSYEKL. V was cut by 5 bases and J by 5 bases, with 21 bases left in between. The CDR3 sequence is 16 residues long.

Worth noting for this clonotype: The junction differs from germline at one of its ends, possibly a read error. The chain uses TRBV12-3 or TRBV12-4 and TRBJ2-1, with D tentatively TRBD2 (5 bases). The CDR3 length is 16 residues. Here the CDR3 DNA reads TGTGCCAGCAGCCTGCCTTTGGGCGGGTCCTACAGTGAGCAGTTCTTC. Translating gives CASSLPLGGSYSEQFF.

This clonotype was seen a handful of times. Just one base apart from a much larger clone, this may be a read error. This chain joins TRBV5-4 and TRBJ2-1; TRBD1 is a possible D gene (6 bases). This CDR3 has 12 amino acids. Trimming pared 2 bases from V and 7 bases from J, leaving 7 bases between. Germline lookup yields CDR1 SGHNT and CDR2 YYREEE (reference sequence). The CDR3 bases are TGTGCCAGCAGCTTTAGGGGGAATGAGCAGTTCTTC. It yields the protein CASSFRGNEQFF.

This clonotype was observed a handful of times. The V call is TRBV6-2 or TRBV6-3, the J call TRBJ1-1; D unresolved. The CDR3 length is 15 residues. With 5 bases removed from V and 7 bases from J, the gap between germline ends came to 20 bases. Germline values: CDR1 MNHEY, CDR2 SVGEGT. The CDR3: CASSPSNLGIIEAFF. In nucleotides, the CDR3 is TGTGCCAGCAGTCCCTCAAACCTCGGCATTATTGAAGCTTTCTTT.

This clonotype was observed a handful of times. The chain carries TRBV28 and TRBJ1-6, with D possibly being TRBD1 (5 bases). The CDR3 loop spans 15 amino acids. Germline V gene lookup returns CDR1 MDHEN and CDR2 SYDVKM. With 1 base removed from V and 8 bases from J, the gap between germline ends came to 12 bases. The CDR3 loop is CASSLLVGGDSPLHF. The CDR3 DNA reads as TGTGCCAGCAGTTTATTGGTGGGGGGGGATTCACCCCTCCACTTT.